The 23 T cell receptor beta chains below were found in one sample sequenced in a study of technical replicates of blood from a handful of donors. Clones were sequenced by immunoSEQ multiplex PCR, and TCRdb holds only the in-frame ones, with some missing. The table shows about 97,000 clones, with approximately 96% occurring only once. Sequencing used T cells isolated from PBMCs. The receptors derive from a human donor in good health.

The chain has TRBV5-1 and TRBJ2-7, with a possible D match to TRBD2 (6 bases). The germline gives CDR1 SGHRS, CDR2 YFSETQ. Trimming shortened V by 2 bases and J by 5 bases, and 17 bases separated the two germline ends. The CDR3 is made up of 15 amino acids. The CDR3 sequence: CASSLPGQEGNEQYF. The CDR3 bases are TGCGCCAGCAGCTTACCCGGCCAGGAGGGGAACGAGCAGTACTTC.

CDR3 in DNA: TGTGCCAGCAGCACCCTGGGGACAGCTTATGGCTACACCTTC. Amino acids: CASSTLGTAYGYTF. The gene calls are TRBV9 and TRBJ1-2; 7 positions agree with TRBD1. This CDR3 comprises 14 residues. V lost 4 bases to trimming and J lost 5 bases; unmatched junction nucleotides: 8. Per the germline V gene, CDR1 is SGDLS and CDR2 is YYNGEE.

The genes are TRBV5-1 and TRBJ2-2; 9 bases are a match to TRBD1. Germline values: CDR1 SGHRS, CDR2 YFSETQ. Trimming removed 3 bases from V and 5 bases from J; junction bases left unmatched: 11. This CDR3 is 17 amino acids long. The CDR3 DNA follows: TGCGCCAGCAGCTGGGGGGACAGGGCCGAAGTAACCGGGGAGCTGTTTTTT. Residues: CASSWGDRAEVTGELFF.

V usage is TRBV28 and J usage is TRBJ1-2, with 7 bases lining up with TRBD1. This CDR3 is 13 amino acids long. Germline CDR1 is MDHEN and CDR2 is SYDVKM. The V and J ends lost 5 bases and 8 bases, in that order; junction bases with no gene match: 8. CDR3 sequence: CASSILEGGGYTF. CDR3 in DNA: TGTGCCAGCAGTATCCTAGAAGGGGGCGGCTACACCTTC.

The gene calls are TRBV7-2 and TRBJ1-1; 9 bases map to TRBD1. V shed 6 bases and J 4 bases; nucleotides not matched to a gene: 6. The CDR3 has 14 residues. Germline V gene lookup returns CDR1 SGHTA and CDR2 FQGNSA. CDR3 loop: CASRRDREGTEAFF. CDR3 DNA: TGTGCCAGCAGACGGGACAGGGAGGGCACTGAAGCTTTCTTT.

This chain connects TRBV6-5 to TRBJ1-4; possibly TRBD1 for D (5 bases). The CDR3 runs 13 residues. The V end was cut by 9 bases, the J end by 6 bases, with 14 bases between. Germline V gives CDR1 MNHEY, CDR2 SVGAGI. The CDR3 is CASKVAGHEKLFF. As DNA, the CDR3 is TGTGCCAGTAAGGTGGCAGGGCATGAAAAACTGTTTTTT.

The chain uses TRBV7-2 and TRBJ1-1, with D possibly being TRBD1 (6 bases). The CDR3 is made up of 16 amino acids. V lost 6 bases, J lost 5 bases, and 22 bases lay in between. CDR1 is SGHTA and CDR2 is FQGNSA in the germline V gene. CDR3 sequence: CASSRTDWDQPTEAFF. DNA for the CDR3: TGTGCCAGCAGTAGGACAGATTGGGATCAACCTACTGAAGCTTTCTTT.

This rearrangement joins TRBV5-1 to TRBJ2-7; TRBD1 matches 7 bases. Trimming took 0 bases from V and 2 from J; bases not matched to a gene: 14. Germline V gene sequence: CDR1 SGHRS, CDR2 YFSETQ. The CDR3 sequence is 18 residues long. Here the CDR3 reads CASSLDRGFILRTYEQYF. CDR3 coding DNA: TGCGCCAGCAGCTTGGACAGGGGTTTTATTTTACGTACCTACGAGCAGTACTTC.

The CDR3 DNA reads TGTGCCAGCAGGCCCGGGACTAGCGGGAGGGCCGAGTCAGATACGCAGTATTTT. Translating gives CASRPGTSGRAESDTQYF. The genes are TRBV7-8 and TRBJ2-3; 16 nucleotides line up with TRBD2. Germline CDR1 reads SGHVS; CDR2 reads FQNEAQ. V lost 6 bases and J lost 4; bases outside the gene matches: 10. The CDR3 length is 18 residues.

The chain combines TRBV5-1 with TRBJ2-2, with D possibly matching TRBD1 (5 bases). The CDR3 is 13 residues long. Trimming shortened V by 0 bases and J by 6 bases, and 6 bases separated the two germline ends. CDR1 SGHRS and CDR2 YFSETQ come from the germline V gene. The CDR3 loop is CASSLGGAGELFF. Written as DNA, the CDR3 is TGCGCCAGCAGCTTGGGGGGCGCCGGGGAGCTGTTTTTT.

The chain employs TRBV7-6 and TRBJ2-7, with 9 positions matching TRBD1. This CDR3 region has 15 residues. Germline CDR1 is SGHVS and CDR2 is FNYEAQ. Trimming took 5 bases from V and 4 from J; bases not matched to a gene: 9. The CDR3 sequence is CASSHGTGKSYEQYF. CDR3 coding DNA: TGTGCCAGCAGCCACGGGACAGGGAAAAGTTACGAGCAGTACTTC.

The chain recombines TRBV7-6 with TRBJ1-1; a possible D gene is TRBD1 (6 bases). This CDR3 is built from 16 residues. Trimming took off 2 bases at V and 3 bases at J, with 16 bases between the two ends. The germline CDR1 and CDR2 sequences are SGHVS and FNYEAQ. CDR3 sequence reads: CASSLYVGAEDTEAFF. DNA for the CDR3: TGTGCCAGCAGCTTATATGTGGGGGCTGAGGACACTGAAGCTTTCTTT.

The chain recombines TRBV19 with TRBJ2-3; 7 bases match TRBD2. V lost 2 bases and J lost 7; bases outside the gene matches: 15. The germline V gene encodes CDR1 LNHDA and CDR2 SQIVND (reference sequence). The length of the CDR3 is 17 residues. CDR3 in DNA: TGTGCCAGTAGTATACGATATGAGCTGACGGGACTATATACGCAGTATTTT. Protein product: CASSIRYELTGLYTQYF.

This rearrangement joins TRBV5-1 to TRBJ1-2, with 7 positions matching TRBD1. The germline V gene has CDR1 SGHRS and CDR2 YFSETQ. Germline trimming cut 4 bases from V and 1 base from J; bases unmatched to any gene: 4. The CDR3 is 14 amino acids. This chain's CDR3 is CASSPGQINYGYTF. CDR3 DNA sequence: TGCGCCAGCAGCCCGGGACAGATTAACTATGGCTACACCTTC.

With respect to this clone: The same CDR3 can be traced to other DNA sequences in this sample. This rearrangement joins TRBV6-5 to TRBJ2-7; no reliable D call. The CDR3 has 16 residues. Looked up from germline, CDR1 is MNHEY and CDR2 is SVGAGI. Between the trimmed V and J ends, which lost 0 bases and 6 bases, there was a span of 18 bases. This CDR3 reads CASSYSPLGIAPEQYF. The CDR3 coding sequence is TGTGCCAGCAGTTACTCACCTCTCGGAATAGCTCCCGAGCAGTACTTC.

The V call is TRBV19, the J call TRBJ2-1, with 8 bases fitting TRBD1. The germline V gene has CDR1 LNHDA and CDR2 SQIVND (reference sequence). The CDR3 contains 17 residues. Losses at the gene ends were 2 bases for V and 4 bases for J; bases not matched to a gene: 10. The CDR3, as DNA: TGTGCCAGTAGTATACTACTTGGGACAGGAACATACAATGAGCAGTTCTTC. Encoded protein: CASSILLGTGTYNEQFF.

The rearrangement uses TRBV5-1 and TRBJ2-2; 7 bases agree with TRBD1. With V trimmed by 6 bases and J by 4 bases, 18 bases remained unmatched. Germline-derived CDR1 and CDR2 are SGHRS and YFSETQ. The CDR3 runs to 18 residues. The CDR3 coding sequence is TGCGCCAGCAATGTGGTGACAGGGCCGGCCGGACCCACCGGGGAGCTGTTTTTT. Translated, it gives CASNVVTGPAGPTGELFF.

The CDR3 reads CASTTGTSGRNEQFF. The CDR3 DNA reads as TGTGCCAGCACTACCGGGACTAGCGGGAGAAATGAGCAGTTCTTC. This chain joins TRBV27 and TRBJ2-1; 14 bases match TRBD2. The CDR3 length is 15 residues. Germline V lookup: CDR1 MNHEY, CDR2 SMNVEV (reference sequence). V lost 7 bases, J lost 7 bases, and 6 bases stayed unmatched.

The CDR3 region has the DNA TGTGCCAGCAGTGAAGCCAGGGGGTATCAGCCCCAGCATTTT. It codes for CASSEARGYQPQHF. This chain uses TRBV2 with TRBJ1-5; 7 bases align to TRBD1. The CDR3 contains 14 residues. Germline assignment: CDR1 SNHLY and CDR2 FYNNEI. V trimming: 0 bases; J trimming: 5 bases; junction bases outside the gene matches: 1.

V usage is TRBV7-9 and J usage is TRBJ2-7; tentative D call: TRBD2 (6 bases). The germline gives CDR1 SEHNR, CDR2 FQNEAQ (reference sequence). Trimming took off 4 bases at V and 2 bases at J, with 18 bases between the two ends. The CDR3 extends over 16 amino acids. CDR3 sequence (DNA): TGTGCCAGCAGCTCCTGGAACACGGGGGTCCCCTACGAGCAGTACTTC. It translates to CASSSWNTGVPYEQYF.

This clone is a singleton in its sample. The V and J genes are TRBV4-1 and TRBJ2-1; 12 bases agree with TRBD2. V trimming: 1 base; J trimming: 0 bases; junction bases outside the gene matches: 10. The CDR3 extends over 20 amino acids. Germline loops: CDR1 MGHRA, CDR2 YSYEKL. Here the CDR3 DNA reads TGCGCCAGCAGCCAAGGGTGGGGACTAGCGGGCGGCCTCTCCTACAATGAGCAGTTCTTC. Its protein is CASSQGWGLAGGLSYNEQFF.

The chain has TRBV28 and TRBJ1-1, with D maybe TRBD1 (5 bases). Trimming cost V 5 bases and J 6 bases, with 7 bases left between them. Germline V CDR1 and CDR2: MDHEN, SYDVKM. CDR3 length: 11 amino acids. CDR3 residues: CASSLQAEAFF. The CDR3 DNA sequence: TGTGCCAGCAGTCTACAGGCTGAAGCTTTCTTT.

J is TRBJ2-5 and V is TRBV7-3; D perhaps matches TRBD2 (5 bases). CDR1 is SGHTA, CDR2 FQGTGA, per germline. V lost 5 bases and J 0 bases, leaving 16 bases between the germline ends. The CDR3 contains 16 residues. The chain's CDR3 is CASSPVGGQYQETQYF. Here the CDR3 DNA reads TGTGCCAGCAGCCCAGTAGGCGGGCAATACCAAGAGACCCAGTACTTC.